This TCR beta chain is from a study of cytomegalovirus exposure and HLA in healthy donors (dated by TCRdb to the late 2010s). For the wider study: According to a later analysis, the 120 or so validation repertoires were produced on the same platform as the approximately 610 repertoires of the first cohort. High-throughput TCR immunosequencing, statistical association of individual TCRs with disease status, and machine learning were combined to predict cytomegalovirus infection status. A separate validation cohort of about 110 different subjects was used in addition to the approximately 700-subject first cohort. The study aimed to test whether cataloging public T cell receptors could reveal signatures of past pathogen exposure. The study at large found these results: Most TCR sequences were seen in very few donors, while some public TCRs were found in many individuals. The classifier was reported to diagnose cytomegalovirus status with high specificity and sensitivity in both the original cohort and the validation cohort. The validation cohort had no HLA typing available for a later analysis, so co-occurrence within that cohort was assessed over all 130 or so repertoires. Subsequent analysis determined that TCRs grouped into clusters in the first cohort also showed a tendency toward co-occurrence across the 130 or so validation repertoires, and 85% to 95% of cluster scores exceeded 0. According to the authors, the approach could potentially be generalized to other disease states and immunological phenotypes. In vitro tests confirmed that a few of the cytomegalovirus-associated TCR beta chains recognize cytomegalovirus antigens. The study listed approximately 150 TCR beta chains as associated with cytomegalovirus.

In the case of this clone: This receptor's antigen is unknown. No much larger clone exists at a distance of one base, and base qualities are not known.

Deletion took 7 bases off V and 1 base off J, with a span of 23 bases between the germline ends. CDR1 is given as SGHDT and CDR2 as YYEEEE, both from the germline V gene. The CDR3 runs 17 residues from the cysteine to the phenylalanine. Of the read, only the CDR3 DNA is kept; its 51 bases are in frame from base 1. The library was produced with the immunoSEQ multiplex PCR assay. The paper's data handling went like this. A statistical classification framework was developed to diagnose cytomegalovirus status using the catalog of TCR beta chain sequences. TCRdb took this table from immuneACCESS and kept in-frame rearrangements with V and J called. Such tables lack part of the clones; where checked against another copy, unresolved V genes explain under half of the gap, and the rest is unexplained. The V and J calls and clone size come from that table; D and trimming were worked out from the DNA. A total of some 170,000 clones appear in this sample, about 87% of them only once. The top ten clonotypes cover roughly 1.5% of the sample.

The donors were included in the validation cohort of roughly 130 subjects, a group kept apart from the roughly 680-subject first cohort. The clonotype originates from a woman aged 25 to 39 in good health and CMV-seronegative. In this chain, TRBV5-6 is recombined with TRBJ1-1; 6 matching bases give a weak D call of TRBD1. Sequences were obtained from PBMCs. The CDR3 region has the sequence CASRFFMAGVENTEAFF. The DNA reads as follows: TGTGCCAGCCGTTTCTTTATGGCAGGGGTTGAGAACACTGAAGCTTTCTTT.